This T cell receptor beta chain was sequenced during a study of T cells in Graves' hyperthyroidism and ophthalmopathy. Study as a whole: Blood was drawn when the patient was first diagnosed and still untreated. Study-wide findings and caveats: Stable hyperthyroidism was told apart from ophthalmopathy by a model built on 13 V-J features.

Template material for amplifying TCR beta CDR3 regions consisted of RNA transcripts. In the first-round RT-PCR of the TCR CDR3, the HTBI primer set was used. TCRdb reprocessed the multiplex PCR reads via MiXCR and lists one record per CDR3 protein. The data show around 690,000 distinct CDR3 sequences, around a sixth seen once. Each diagnosis drew on symptoms, thyroxine, TRAb, thyroid ultrasound and orbital computed tomography findings. This CDR3 region has 14 residues. The ends were cut back, 0 bases at V and 4 bases at J, with 12 bases in the middle. Germline CDR1 is SQVTM and CDR2 is ANQGSEA. This clonotype was seen ten or more times. The antigen remains undetermined.

The genes are TRBV29-1 and TRBJ2-5; D call uncertain. The sample was blood. This receptor was taken from a man aged 45 to 65 with Graves' hyperthyroidism. The CDR3 spells CSVEEERVGETQYF. The CDR3 nucleotides read TGCAGCGTTGAAGAAGAAAGAGTGGGAGAGACCCAGTACTTC.